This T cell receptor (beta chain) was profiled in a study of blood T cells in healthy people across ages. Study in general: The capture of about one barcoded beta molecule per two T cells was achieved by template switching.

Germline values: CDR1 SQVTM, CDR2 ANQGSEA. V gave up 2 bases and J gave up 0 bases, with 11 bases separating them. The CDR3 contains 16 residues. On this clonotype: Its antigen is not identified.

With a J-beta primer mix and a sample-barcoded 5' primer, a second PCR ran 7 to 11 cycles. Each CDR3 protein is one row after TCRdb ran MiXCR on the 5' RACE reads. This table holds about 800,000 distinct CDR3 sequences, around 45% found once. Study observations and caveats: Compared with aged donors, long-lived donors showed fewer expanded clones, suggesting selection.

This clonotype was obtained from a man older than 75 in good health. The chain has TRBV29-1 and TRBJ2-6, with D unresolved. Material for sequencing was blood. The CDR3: CSVENDVDSGANVLTF. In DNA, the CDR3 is TGCAGCGTTGAAAATGACGTCGACTCTGGGGCCAACGTCCTGACTTTC. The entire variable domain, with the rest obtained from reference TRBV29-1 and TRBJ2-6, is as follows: SAVISQKPSRDICQRGTSLTIQCQVDSQVTMMFWYRQQPGQSLTLIATANQGSEATYESGFVIDKFPISRPNLTFSTLTVSNMSPEDSSIYLCSVENDVDSGANVLTFGAGSRLTVL.